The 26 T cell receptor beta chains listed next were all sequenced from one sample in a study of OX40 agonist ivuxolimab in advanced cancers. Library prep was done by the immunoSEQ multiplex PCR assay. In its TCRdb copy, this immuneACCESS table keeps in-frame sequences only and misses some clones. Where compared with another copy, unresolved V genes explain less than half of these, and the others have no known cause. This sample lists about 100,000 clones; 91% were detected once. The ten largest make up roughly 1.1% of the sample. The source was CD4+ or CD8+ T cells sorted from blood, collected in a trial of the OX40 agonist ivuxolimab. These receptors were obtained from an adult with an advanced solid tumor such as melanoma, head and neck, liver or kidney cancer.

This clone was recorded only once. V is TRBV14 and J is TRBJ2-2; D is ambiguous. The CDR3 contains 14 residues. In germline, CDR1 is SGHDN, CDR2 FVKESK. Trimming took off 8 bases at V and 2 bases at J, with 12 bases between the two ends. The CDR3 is CASRALLNTGELFF. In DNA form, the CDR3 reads TGTGCCAGCCGTGCGCTTTTAAACACCGGGGAGCTGTTTTTT.

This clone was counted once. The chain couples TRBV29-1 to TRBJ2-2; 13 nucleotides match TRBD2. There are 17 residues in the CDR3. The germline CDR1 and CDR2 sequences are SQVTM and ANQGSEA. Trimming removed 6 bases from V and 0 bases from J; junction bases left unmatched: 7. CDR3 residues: CSVGTGTSGTNTGELFF. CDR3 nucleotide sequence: TGCAGCGTGGGAACCGGGACTAGCGGGACGAACACCGGGGAGCTGTTTTTT.

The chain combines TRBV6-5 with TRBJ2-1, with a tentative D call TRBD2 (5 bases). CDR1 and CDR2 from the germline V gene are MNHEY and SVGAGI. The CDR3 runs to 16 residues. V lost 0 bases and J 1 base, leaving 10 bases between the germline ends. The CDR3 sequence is CASSYSSGESYNEQFF. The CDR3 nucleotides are TGTGCCAGCAGTTACTCCAGCGGAGAATCCTACAATGAGCAGTTCTTC.

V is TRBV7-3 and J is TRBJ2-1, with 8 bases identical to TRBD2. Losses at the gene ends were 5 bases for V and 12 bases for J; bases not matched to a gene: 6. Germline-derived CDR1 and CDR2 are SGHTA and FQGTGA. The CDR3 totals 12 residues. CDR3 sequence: CASSLYSGTQFF. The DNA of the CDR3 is TGTGCCAGCAGCCTCTATAGCGGGACGCAGTTCTTC.

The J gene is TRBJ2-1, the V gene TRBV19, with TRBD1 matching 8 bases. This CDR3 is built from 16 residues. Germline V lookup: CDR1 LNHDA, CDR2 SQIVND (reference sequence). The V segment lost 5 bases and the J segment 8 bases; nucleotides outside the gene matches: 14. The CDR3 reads CASSVAQGAPFDEQFF. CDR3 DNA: TGTGCCAGTAGTGTCGCTCAGGGGGCTCCCTTTGATGAGCAGTTCTTC. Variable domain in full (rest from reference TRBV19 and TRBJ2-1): DGGITQSPKYLFRKEGQNVTLSCEQNLNHDAMYWYRQDPGQGLRLIYYSQIVNDFQKGDIAEGYSVSREKKESFPLTVTSAQKNPTAFYLCASSVAQGAPFDEQFFGPGTRLTVL.

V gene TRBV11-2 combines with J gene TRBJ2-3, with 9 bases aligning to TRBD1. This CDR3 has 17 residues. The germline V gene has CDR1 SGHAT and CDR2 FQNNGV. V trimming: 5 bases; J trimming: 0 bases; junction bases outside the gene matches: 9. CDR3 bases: TGTGCCAGCAGCGGAACAGGGGGCGGGATTAGCACAGATACGCAGTATTTT. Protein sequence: CASSGTGGGISTDTQYF.

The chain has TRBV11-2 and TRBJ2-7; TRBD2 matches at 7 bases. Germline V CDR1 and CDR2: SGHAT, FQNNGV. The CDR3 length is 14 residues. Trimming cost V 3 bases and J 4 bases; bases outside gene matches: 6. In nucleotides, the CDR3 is TGTGCCAGCAGCTTCGAGAGCGGGAAGTACGAGCAGTACTTC. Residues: CASSFESGKYEQYF.

CDR3 nucleotides: TGTGCCATCAGACCGGGACAGGGGACCTATGGCTACACCTTC. Its protein is CAIRPGQGTYGYTF. This chain joins TRBV10-3 and TRBJ1-2, with 10 positions matching TRBD1. The CDR3 is made up of 14 amino acids. Germline V gives CDR1 ENHRY, CDR2 SYGVKD. Unmatched junction bases numbered 5, after V lost 6 bases and J lost 4 bases.

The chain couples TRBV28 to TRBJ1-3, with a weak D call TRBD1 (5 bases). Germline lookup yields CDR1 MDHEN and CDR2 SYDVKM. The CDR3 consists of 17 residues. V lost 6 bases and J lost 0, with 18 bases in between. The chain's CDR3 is CASRGVGAGNSGNTIYF. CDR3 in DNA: TGTGCCAGCAGGGGGGTTGGGGCAGGGAACTCTGGAAACACCATATATTTT.

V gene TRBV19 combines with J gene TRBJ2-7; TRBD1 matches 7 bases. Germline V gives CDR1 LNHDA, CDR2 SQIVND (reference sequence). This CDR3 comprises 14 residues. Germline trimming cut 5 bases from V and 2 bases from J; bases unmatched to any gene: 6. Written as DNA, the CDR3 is TGTGCCAGTAGTTCGGGGACAGCCCCCTACGAGCAGTACTTC. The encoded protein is CASSSGTAPYEQYF.

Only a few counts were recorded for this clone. The CDR3 loop reads CASSLKAGGYNEQFF. The CDR3 DNA is TGTGCCAGCAGCTTAAAAGCCGGGGGGTACAATGAGCAGTTCTTC. V gene TRBV11-2 combines with J gene TRBJ2-1; TRBD2 agrees at 7 bases. V was pared by 2 bases and J by 4 bases, with 5 bases of the junction left unmatched. The CDR3 contains 15 residues. CDR1 is SGHAT and CDR2 is FQNNGV in the germline V gene.

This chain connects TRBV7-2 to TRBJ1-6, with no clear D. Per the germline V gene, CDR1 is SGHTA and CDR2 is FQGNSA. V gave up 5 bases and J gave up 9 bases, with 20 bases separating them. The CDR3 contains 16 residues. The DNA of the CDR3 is TGTGCCAGCAGCCCTTTCGAGGACTACACGAGTTCACCCCTCCACTTT. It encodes CASSPFEDYTSSPLHF.

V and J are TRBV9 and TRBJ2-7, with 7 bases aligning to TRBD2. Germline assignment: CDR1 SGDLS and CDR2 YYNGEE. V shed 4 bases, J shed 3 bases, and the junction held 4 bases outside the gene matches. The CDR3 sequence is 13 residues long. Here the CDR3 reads CASSRDYLYEQYF. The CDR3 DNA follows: TGTGCCAGCAGCCGGGACTACCTCTACGAGCAGTACTTC.

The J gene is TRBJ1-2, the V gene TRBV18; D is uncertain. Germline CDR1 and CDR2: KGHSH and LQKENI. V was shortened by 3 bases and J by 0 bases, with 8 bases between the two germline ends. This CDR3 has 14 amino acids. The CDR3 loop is CASSPFDANYGYTF. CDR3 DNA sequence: TGTGCCAGCTCACCTTTCGATGCTAACTATGGCTACACCTTC. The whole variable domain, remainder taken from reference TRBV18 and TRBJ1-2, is NAGVMQNPRHLVRRRGQEARLRCSPMKGHSHVYWYRQLPEEGLKFMVYLQKENIIDESGMPKERFSAEFPKEGPSILRIQQVVRGDSAAYFCASSPFDANYGYTFGSGTRLTVV.

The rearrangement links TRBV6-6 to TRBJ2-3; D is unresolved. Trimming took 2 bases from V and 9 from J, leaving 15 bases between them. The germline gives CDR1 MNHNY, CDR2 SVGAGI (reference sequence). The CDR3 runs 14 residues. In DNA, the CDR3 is TGTGCCAGCAGTTACGCGGAATTGGAGAAGACGCAGTATTTT. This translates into CASSYAELEKTQYF.

The CDR3 is CASSSVAPYGYTF. The CDR3 coding sequence is TGTGCCAGCAGCTCAGTCGCCCCCTATGGCTACACCTTC. The chain couples TRBV7-9 to TRBJ1-2; D is unresolved. With 4 bases removed from V and 4 bases from J, the gap between germline ends came to 10 bases. CDR3 length: 13 amino acids. The V gene's germline CDR1 is SEHNR and CDR2 FQNEAQ (reference sequence).

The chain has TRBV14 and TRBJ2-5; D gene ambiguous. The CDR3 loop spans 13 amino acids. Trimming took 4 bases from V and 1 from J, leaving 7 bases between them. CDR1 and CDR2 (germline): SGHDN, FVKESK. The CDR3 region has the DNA TGTGCCAGCAGCCTCGAGCTCCAAGAGACCCAGTACTTC. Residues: CASSLELQETQYF.

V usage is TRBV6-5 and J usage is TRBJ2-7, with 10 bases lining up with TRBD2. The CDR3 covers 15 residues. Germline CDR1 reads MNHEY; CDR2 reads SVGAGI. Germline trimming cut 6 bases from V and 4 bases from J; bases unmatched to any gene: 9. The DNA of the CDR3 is TGTGCCAGCAGCCGATCTAGCGGGAGTTCTTACGAGCAGTACTTC. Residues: CASSRSSGSSYEQYF.

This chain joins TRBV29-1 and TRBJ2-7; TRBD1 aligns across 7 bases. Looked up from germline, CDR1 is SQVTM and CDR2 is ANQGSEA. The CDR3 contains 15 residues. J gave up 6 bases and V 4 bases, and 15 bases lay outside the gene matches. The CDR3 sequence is CSVGLVDRPSGEQYF. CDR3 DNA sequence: TGCAGCGTTGGTTTGGTGGACAGGCCATCGGGCGAGCAGTACTTC.

Here the CDR3 DNA reads TGTGCCAGCAGCCGTATAGATAGCGGGAGTAGTGAGACCCAGTACTTC. This codes for CASSRIDSGSSETQYF. The J gene is TRBJ2-5, the V gene TRBV28, with 9 nucleotides matching TRBD2. The germline CDR1 and CDR2 sequences are MDHEN and SYDVKM. This CDR3 is 16 amino acids long. The V segment lost 6 bases and the J segment 5 bases; nucleotides outside the gene matches: 13.

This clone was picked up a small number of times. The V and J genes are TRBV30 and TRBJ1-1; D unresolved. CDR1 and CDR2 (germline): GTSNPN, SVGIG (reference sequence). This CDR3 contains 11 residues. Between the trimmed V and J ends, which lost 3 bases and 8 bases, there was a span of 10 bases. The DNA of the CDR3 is TGTGCCTGGAGCCCGCGGCCAGAAGCTTTCTTT. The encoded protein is CAWSPRPEAFF.

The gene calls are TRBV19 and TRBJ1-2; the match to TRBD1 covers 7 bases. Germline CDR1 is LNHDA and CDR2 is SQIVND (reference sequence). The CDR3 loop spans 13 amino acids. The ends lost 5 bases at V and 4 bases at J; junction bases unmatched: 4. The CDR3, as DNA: TGTGCCAGTAGTTTACAGGGGTCCTATGGCTACACCTTC. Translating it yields CASSLQGSYGYTF.

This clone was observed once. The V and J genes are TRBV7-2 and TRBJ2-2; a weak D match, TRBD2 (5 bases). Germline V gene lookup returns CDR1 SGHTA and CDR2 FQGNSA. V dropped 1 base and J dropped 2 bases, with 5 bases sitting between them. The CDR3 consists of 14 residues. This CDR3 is CASSLGTNTGELFF. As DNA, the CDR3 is TGTGCCAGCAGCTTAGGGACTAACACCGGGGAGCTGTTTTTT. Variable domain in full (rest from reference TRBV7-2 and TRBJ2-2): GAGVSQSPSNKVTEKGKDVELRCDPISGHTALYWYRQSLGQGLEFLIYFQGNSAPDKSGLPSDRFSAERTGGSVSTLTIQRTQQEDSAVYLCASSLGTNTGELFFGEGSRLTVL.

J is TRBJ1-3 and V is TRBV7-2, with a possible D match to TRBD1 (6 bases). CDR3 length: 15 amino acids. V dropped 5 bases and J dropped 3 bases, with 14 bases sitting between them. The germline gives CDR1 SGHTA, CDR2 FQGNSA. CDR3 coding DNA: TGTGCCAGCAGCCGAACGTCAGGGGATGGAAACACCATATATTTT. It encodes CASSRTSGDGNTIYF.

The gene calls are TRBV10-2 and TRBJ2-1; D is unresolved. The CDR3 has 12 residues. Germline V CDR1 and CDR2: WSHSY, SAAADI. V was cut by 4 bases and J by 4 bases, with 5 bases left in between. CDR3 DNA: TGCGCCAGCAGTGTCCAGTACAATGAGCAGTTCTTC. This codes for CASSVQYNEQFF.

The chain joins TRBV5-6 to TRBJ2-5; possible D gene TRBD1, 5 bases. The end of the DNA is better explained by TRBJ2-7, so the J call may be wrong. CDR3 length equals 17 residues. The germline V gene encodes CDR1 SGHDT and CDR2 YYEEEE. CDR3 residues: CASSLRLVQGRPYEQYF. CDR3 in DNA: TGTGCCAGCAGCTTGCGCCTTGTTCAGGGCAGGCCCTACGAGCAGTACTTC.